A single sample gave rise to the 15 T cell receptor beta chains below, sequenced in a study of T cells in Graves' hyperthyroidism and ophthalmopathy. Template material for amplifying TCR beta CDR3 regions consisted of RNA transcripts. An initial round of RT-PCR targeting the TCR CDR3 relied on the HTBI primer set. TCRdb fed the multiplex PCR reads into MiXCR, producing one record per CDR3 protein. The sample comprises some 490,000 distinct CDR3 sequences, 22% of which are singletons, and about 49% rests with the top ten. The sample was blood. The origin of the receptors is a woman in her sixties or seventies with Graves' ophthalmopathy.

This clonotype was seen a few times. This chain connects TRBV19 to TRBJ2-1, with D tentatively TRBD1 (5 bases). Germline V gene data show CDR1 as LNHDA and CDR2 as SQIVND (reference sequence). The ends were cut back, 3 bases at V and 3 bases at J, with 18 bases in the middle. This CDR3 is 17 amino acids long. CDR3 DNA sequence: TGTGCCAGTAGTATCCCGTCGACAGTCCCCTTCTACAATGAGCAGTTCTTC. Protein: CASSIPSTVPFYNEQFF. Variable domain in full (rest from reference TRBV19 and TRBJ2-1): DGGITQSPKYLFRKEGQNVTLSCEQNLNHDAMYWYRQDPGQGLRLIYYSQIVNDFQKGDIAEGYSVSREKKESFPLTVTSAQKNPTAFYLCASSIPSTVPFYNEQFFGPGTRLTVL.

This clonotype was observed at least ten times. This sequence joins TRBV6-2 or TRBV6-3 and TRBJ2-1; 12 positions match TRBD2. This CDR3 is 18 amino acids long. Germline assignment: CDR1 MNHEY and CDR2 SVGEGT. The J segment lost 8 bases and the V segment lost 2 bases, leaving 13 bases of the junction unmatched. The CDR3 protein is CASSYPTESSGRGDEQFF. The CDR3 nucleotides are TGTGCCAGCAGTTACCCCACCGAATCTAGCGGGAGGGGAGATGAGCAGTTCTTC.

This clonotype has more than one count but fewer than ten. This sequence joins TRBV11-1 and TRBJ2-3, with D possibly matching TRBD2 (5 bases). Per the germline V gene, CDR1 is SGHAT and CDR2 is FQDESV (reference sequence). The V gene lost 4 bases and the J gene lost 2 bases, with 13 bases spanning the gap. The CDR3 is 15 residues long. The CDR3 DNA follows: TGTGCCAGCAGCTACGGACTTATTTCCACAGATACGCAGTATTTT. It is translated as CASSYGLISTDTQYF.

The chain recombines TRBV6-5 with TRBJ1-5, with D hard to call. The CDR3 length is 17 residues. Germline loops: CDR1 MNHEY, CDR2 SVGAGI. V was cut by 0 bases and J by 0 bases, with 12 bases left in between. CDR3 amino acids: CASSYSLSGTSNQPQHF. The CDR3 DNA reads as TGTGCCAGCAGTTACTCGCTTTCTGGTACTAGCAATCAGCCCCAGCATTTT.

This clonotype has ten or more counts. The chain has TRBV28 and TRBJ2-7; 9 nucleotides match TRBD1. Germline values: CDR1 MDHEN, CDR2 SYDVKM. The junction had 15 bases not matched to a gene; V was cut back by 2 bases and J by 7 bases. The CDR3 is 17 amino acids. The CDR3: CASSLGSAGQGVWEQYF. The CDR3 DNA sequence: TGTGCCAGCAGTTTAGGGTCCGCGGGACAGGGTGTTTGGGAGCAGTACTTC.

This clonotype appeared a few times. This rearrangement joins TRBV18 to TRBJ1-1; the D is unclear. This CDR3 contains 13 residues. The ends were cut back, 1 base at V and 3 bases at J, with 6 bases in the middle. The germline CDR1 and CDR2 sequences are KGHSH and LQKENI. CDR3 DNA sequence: TGTGCCAGCTCACCACAAAGGGACACTGAAGCTTTCTTT. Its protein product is CASSPQRDTEAFF. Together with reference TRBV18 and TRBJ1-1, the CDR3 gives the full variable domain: NAGVMQNPRHLVRRRGQEARLRCSPMKGHSHVYWYRQLPEEGLKFMVYLQKENIIDESGMPKERFSAEFPKEGPSILRIQQVVRGDSAAYFCASSPQRDTEAFFGQGTRLTVV.

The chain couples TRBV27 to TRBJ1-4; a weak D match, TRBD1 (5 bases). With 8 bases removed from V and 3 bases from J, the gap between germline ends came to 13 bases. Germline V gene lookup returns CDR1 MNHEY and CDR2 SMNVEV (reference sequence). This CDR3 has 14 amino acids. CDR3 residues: CASSRGDSNEKLFF. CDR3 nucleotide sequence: TGTGCCAGCTCCCGAGGGGACTCTAATGAAAAACTGTTTTTT.

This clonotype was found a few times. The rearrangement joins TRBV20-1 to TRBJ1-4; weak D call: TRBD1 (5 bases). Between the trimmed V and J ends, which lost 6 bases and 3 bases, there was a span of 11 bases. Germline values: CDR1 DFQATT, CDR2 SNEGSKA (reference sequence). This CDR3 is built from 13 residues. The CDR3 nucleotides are TGCAGTGCAGCACAGGCGGCTAATGAAAAACTGTTTTTT. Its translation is CSAAQAANEKLFF.

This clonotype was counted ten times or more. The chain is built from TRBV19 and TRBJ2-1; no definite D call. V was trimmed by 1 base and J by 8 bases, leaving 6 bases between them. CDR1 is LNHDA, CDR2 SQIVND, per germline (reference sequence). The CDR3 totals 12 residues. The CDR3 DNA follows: TGTGCCAGTAGTATAGGATGGCATGAGCAGTTCTTC. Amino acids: CASSIGWHEQFF.

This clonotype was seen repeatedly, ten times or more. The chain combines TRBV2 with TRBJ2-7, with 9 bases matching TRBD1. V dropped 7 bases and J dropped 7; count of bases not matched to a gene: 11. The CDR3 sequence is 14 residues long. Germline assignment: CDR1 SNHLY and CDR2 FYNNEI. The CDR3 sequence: CASIRDRAGVEQYF. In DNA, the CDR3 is TGTGCCAGCATTAGGGACAGGGCCGGAGTGGAGCAGTACTTC.

This CDR3 is CASSADPGTSQETQYF. The CDR3, as DNA: TGTGCCAGCAGCGCCGACCCCGGGACTAGCCAAGAGACCCAGTACTTC. The V and J genes are TRBV6-4 and TRBJ2-5, with TRBD2 matching 8 bases. The CDR3 is 16 amino acids. CDR1 is MRHNA and CDR2 is SNTAGT in the germline V gene. V lost 6 bases to trimming and J lost 1 base; unmatched junction nucleotides: 10.

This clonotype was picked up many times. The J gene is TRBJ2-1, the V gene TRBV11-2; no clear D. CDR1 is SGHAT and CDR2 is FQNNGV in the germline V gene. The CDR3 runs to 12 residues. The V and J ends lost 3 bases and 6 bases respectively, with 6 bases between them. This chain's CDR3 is CASSFTLNEQFF. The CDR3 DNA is TGTGCCAGCAGCTTCACACTCAATGAGCAGTTCTTC.

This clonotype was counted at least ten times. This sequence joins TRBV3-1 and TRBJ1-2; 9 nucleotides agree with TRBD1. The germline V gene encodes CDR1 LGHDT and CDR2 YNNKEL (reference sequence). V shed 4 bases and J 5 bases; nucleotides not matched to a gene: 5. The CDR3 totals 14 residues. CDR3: CASSRTGVNYGYTF. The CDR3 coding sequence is TGTGCCAGCAGCCGGACAGGGGTAAATTATGGCTACACCTTC.

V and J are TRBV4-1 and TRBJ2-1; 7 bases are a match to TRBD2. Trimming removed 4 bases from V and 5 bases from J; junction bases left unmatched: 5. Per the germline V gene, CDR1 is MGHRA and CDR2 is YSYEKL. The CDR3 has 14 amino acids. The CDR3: CASSLPSGDNEQFF. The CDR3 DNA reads TGCGCCAGCAGCCTCCCTAGCGGAGACAATGAGCAGTTCTTC.

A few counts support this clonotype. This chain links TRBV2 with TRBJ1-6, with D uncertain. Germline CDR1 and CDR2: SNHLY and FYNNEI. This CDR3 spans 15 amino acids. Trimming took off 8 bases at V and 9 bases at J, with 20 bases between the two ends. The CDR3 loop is CASADGRTLFSPLHF. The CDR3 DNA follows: TGTGCCAGCGCTGATGGCCGAACCCTTTTTTCACCCCTCCACTTT.